This TCR beta chain was captured in a study of blood T cell repertoires in COVID-19. At the level of the study: Acute-phase and convalescent COVID-19 samples originated in the United States, Italy and Spain. PBMCs, B-cell-depleted T cells, or T cells were the source of the cDNA or gDNA that made up the material.

In its sample, this clone was seen a few times. V was trimmed by 7 bases and J by 0 bases, leaving 13 bases between them. The CDR3 has 14 amino acids. CDR1 and CDR2 (germline): MDHEN, SYDVKM. Authors' methods: Nucleated cell counts were estimated from reference gene primer amplification. Method: immunoSEQ multiplex PCR; TCRdb's copy keeps in-frame clones and lacks some. V and J calls and clone size are those listed in that table; D and trimming were worked out from the DNA. The data show around 100,000 clones, roughly four fifths seen once. The J gene is TRBJ2-7, the V gene TRBV28; D gene uncertain. The sequencing sample was made of peripheral blood. This clonotype originated in a woman of 80 years or more with active or convalescent COVID-19. DNA for the CDR3: TGTGCCAGCACTCCGACATCTTACTCCTACGAGCAGTACTTC. Translating it yields CASTPTSYSYEQYF.